The 4 T cell receptor beta chains below come from one sample, sequenced in a study of cytomegalovirus exposure and HLA in healthy donors. Assay: immunoSEQ multiplex PCR; the TCRdb copy retains only in-frame clones and omits some. The sample includes over 110,000 clones, approximately 84% seen only once; the top ten take about 1.5%. Specimen: PBMCs. These receptors originate from a woman in her thirties in good health and CMV-seronegative.

The chain uses TRBV19 and TRBJ1-2; weak D call: TRBD1 (6 bases). With 5 bases removed from V and 4 bases from J, the gap between germline ends came to 11 bases. CDR1 is LNHDA, CDR2 SQIVND, per germline (reference sequence). The CDR3 runs to 13 residues. This chain's CDR3 is CASSYDRTYGYTF. Written as DNA, the CDR3 is TGTGCCAGTAGTTATGACAGGACCTATGGCTACACCTTC.

The rearrangement links TRBV6-5 to TRBJ2-5; tentative D call: TRBD1 (6 bases). The CDR3 is made up of 15 amino acids. Deletions cut 3 bases from V and 2 bases from J, with 13 bases between. Germline V gene lookup returns CDR1 MNHEY and CDR2 SVGAGI. The DNA of the CDR3 is TGTGCCAGCAGTTATGGGCGGACAGCACAAGAGACCCAGTACTTC. Its translation is CASSYGRTAQETQYF.

As DNA, the CDR3 is TGTGCCAGTAGTATAGCAGATTCACCCCTCCACTTT. It yields the protein CASSIADSPLHF. The V call is TRBV19, the J call TRBJ1-6; D is uncertain. CDR1 and CDR2 (germline): LNHDA, SQIVND (reference sequence). Trimming stripped 1 base from V and 8 bases from J, with 3 bases between. The CDR3 has 12 residues.

The chain joins TRBV11-2 to TRBJ1-6; no clear D gene. Trimming left V 7 bases short and J 9 bases short, with 13 bases between. The length of the CDR3 is 13 residues. Germline CDR1 reads SGHAT; CDR2 reads FQNNGV. The CDR3 protein is CASKPRAVSPLHF. CDR3 sequence (DNA): TGTGCCAGCAAACCGAGGGCCGTTTCACCCCTCCACTTT.